The present TCR beta chain was sequenced within a study of blood T cell repertoires in COVID-19. About the study: The United States, Italy and Spain provided the acute and convalescent COVID-19 samples. In each case, the material was cDNA or gDNA derived from T cells, B-cell-depleted T cells, or PBMCs.

As processed by the authors: How many nucleated cells were present was estimated from reference gene primer amplification. Libraries were prepared by immunoSEQ multiplex PCR; TCRdb keeps only in-frame clonotypes and omits some of them. V, J and clone size are those of that table, while D and trimming were read from the DNA. This sample yields under 300,000 clones, of which approximately 85% are seen a single time; about 4% belongs to the top ten. CDR1 and CDR2 from the germline V gene are MNHEY and SVGAGI. With 6 bases clipped from V and 1 base from J, the junction kept 4 bases outside the gene matches. This CDR3 has 15 residues.

The sequencing input was peripheral blood. The TCR originated in a middle-aged man with acute or convalescent COVID-19. J is TRBJ2-7 and V is TRBV6-5; 12 bases are a match to TRBD2. CDR3 region: CASSPGTSGSYEQYF. In DNA, the CDR3 is TGTGCCAGCAGCCCGGGGACTAGCGGGTCCTACGAGCAGTACTTC.